A single T cell receptor (beta chain) is shown here with its context. The sample is drawn from a study of T cell changes during pregnancy in multiple sclerosis. Sequencing was performed with immunoSEQ multiplex PCR; in TCRdb, only in-frame clones are kept and a portion is missing. The data contain tens of thousands of clones, just over 90% of them seen just once; the ten biggest clones take up around 0.41%. Between the trimmed V and J ends, which lost 4 bases and 4 bases, there was a span of 14 bases. Germline V CDR1 and CDR2: SGHRS, YFSETQ. This CDR3 comprises 14 residues. V gene TRBV5-1 combines with J gene TRBJ1-2, with a weak D call TRBD1 (6 bases). This material consisted of CD4+ T cells from peripheral blood mononuclear cells, taken in the second trimester of pregnancy. The source of this sequence is a female donor with multiple sclerosis, enrolled in a pregnancy study. The DNA for the CDR3 is TGCGCCAGCAGCCTAAACAGGGTGGGCTATGGCTACACCTTC. The encoded protein is CASSLNRVGYGYTF.